The 6 T cell receptor beta chains listed next were all sequenced from one sample in a study of T-cell reconstitution after alpha-beta-depleted transplantation in children. The TCRbeta library incorporated unique molecular identifiers. Using its own MiXCR run on the PCR reads, TCRdb lists one record per CDR3 protein. This table has 65,000 to 70,000 distinct CDR3 sequences, 4.9% appearing once. This specimen consisted of PBMCs, mostly from graft donor cells, obtained 180 days after TCRalphabeta/CD19-depleted stem cell transplant. Receptors were obtained from a boy in the first two years of life who had a stem cell transplant for acute myeloid leukemia, so the T cells may come from the graft donor.

This clonotype occurred many times. The chain combines TRBV7-8 with TRBJ2-3, with D perhaps matching TRBD2 (5 bases). Germline V lookup: CDR1 SGHVS, CDR2 FQNEAQ. V was shortened by 5 bases and J by 2 bases, with 17 bases between the two germline ends. This CDR3 comprises 16 residues. CDR3 coding DNA: TGTGCCAGCAGCGGCCGGGATTTTCAACACACAGATACGCAGTATTTT. Protein sequence: CASSGRDFQHTDTQYF.

This clonotype has a count of ten or more. This sequence joins TRBV7-7 and TRBJ2-6; D is perhaps TRBD1 (6 bases). V lost 4 bases to trimming and J lost 2 bases, with 12 bases between them. Germline CDR1 SSHAT, CDR2 FNYEAQ (reference sequence). This CDR3 comprises 16 residues. CDR3 DNA sequence: TGTGCCAGCAGCTCTCCCCACAGGGCTGGGGCCAACGTCCTGACTTTC. Translated: CASSSPHRAGANVLTF.

This clonotype was counted ten times or more. CDR3 nucleotide sequence: TGTGCCAGCAAGGAATACACCCAAGAGACCCAGTACTTC. It encodes CASKEYTQETQYF. The rearrangement links TRBV2 to TRBJ2-5; D unresolved. Germline CDR1 is SNHLY and CDR2 is FYNNEI. The CDR3 length is 13 residues. The V gene lost 7 bases and the J gene lost 1 base, with 10 bases spanning the gap.

This clonotype has at least ten counts. V is TRBV12-3 or TRBV12-4 and J is TRBJ1-1; D ambiguous. The CDR3 sequence is 15 residues long. With 3 bases removed from V and 2 bases from J, the gap between germline ends came to 13 bases. CDR3 sequence: CASSFRHGANTEAFF. The CDR3 coding sequence is TGTGCCAGCAGTTTTAGGCACGGCGCAAACACTGAAGCTTTCTTT.

This clonotype occurred many times. V is TRBV5-1 and J is TRBJ2-7; TRBD1 might be the D (5 bases). Germline CDR1 reads SGHRS; CDR2 reads YFSETQ. Trimming took 1 base from V and 5 from J, leaving 16 bases between them. The length of the CDR3 is 15 residues. DNA for the CDR3: TGCGCCAGCAGCTTGAGACCAGGGTTAAGAGACGAGCAGTACTTC. It translates to CASSLRPGLRDEQYF.

This clonotype showed up just a few times. The chain couples TRBV7-9 to TRBJ1-2; D gene uncertain. This CDR3 region has 11 residues. CDR1 is SEHNR and CDR2 is FQNEAQ in the germline V gene (reference sequence). This CDR3 is CGGNPRMGYTF. CDR3 in DNA: TGTGGGGGAAACCCGAGGATGGGCTACACCTTC.